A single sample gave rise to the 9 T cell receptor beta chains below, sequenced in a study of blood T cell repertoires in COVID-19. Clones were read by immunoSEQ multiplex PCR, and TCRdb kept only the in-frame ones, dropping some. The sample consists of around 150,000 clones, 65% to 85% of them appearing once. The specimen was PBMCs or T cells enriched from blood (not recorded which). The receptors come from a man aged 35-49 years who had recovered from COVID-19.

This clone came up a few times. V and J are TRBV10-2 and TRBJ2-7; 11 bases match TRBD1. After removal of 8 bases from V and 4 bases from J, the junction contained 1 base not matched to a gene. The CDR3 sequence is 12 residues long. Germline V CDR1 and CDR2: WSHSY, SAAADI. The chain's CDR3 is CASGDRGYEQYF. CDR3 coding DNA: TGCGCCAGCGGGGACAGGGGGTACGAGCAGTACTTC.

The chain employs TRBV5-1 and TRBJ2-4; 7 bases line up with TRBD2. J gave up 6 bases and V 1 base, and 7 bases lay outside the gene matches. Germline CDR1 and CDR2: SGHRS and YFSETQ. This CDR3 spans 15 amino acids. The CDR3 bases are TGCGCCAGCAGCTTGCAGACTAGCTATGGAAACATTCAGTACTTC. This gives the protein CASSLQTSYGNIQYF.

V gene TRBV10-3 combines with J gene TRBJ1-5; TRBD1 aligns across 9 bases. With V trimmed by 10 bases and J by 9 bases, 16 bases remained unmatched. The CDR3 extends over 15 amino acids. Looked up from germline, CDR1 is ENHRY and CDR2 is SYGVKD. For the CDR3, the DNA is TGTGCCACGAAACGGGACAGGGAGCCCTCATCGCCCCAGCATTTT. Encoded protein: CATKRDREPSSPQHF.

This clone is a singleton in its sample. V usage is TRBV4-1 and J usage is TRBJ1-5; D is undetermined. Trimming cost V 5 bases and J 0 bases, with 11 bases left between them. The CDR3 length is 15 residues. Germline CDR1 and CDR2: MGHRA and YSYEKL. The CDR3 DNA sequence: TGCGCCAGCAGCATATCGGCAGGTAGCAATCAGCCCCAGCATTTT. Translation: CASSISAGSNQPQHF.

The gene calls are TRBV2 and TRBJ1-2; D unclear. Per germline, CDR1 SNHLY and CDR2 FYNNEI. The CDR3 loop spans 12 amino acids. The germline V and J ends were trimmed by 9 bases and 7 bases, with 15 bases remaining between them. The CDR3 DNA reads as TGTGCCAGTAGACGGGATAATAGTGGCTACACCTTC. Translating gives CASRRDNSGYTF.

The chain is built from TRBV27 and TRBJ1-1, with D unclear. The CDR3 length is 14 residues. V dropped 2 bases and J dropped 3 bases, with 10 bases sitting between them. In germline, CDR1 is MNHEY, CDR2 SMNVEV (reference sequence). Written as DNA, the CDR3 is TGTGCCAGCAGTTTAATCCGGTCGGACACTGAAGCTTTCTTT. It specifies CASSLIRSDTEAFF.

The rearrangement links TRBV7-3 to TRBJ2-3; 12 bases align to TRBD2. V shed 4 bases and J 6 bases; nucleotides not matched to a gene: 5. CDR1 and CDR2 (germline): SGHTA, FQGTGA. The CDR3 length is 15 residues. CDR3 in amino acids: CASSSGLAGEDTQYF. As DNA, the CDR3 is TGTGCCAGCAGCTCGGGACTAGCGGGTGAGGATACGCAGTATTTT.

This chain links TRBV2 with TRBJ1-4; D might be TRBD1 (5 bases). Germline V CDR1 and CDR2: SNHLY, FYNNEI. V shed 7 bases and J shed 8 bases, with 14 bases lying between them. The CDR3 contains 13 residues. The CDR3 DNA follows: TGTGCCAGCAACATGAGGGGAGGAGAAAAACTGTTTTTT. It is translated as CASNMRGGEKLFF.

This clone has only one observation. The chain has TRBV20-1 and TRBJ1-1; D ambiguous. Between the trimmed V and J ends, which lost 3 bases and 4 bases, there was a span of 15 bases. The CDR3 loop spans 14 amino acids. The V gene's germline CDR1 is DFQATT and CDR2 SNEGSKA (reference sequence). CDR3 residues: CSASSEGWGTEAFF. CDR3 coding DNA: TGCAGTGCTAGTTCGGAGGGCTGGGGCACTGAAGCTTTCTTT.